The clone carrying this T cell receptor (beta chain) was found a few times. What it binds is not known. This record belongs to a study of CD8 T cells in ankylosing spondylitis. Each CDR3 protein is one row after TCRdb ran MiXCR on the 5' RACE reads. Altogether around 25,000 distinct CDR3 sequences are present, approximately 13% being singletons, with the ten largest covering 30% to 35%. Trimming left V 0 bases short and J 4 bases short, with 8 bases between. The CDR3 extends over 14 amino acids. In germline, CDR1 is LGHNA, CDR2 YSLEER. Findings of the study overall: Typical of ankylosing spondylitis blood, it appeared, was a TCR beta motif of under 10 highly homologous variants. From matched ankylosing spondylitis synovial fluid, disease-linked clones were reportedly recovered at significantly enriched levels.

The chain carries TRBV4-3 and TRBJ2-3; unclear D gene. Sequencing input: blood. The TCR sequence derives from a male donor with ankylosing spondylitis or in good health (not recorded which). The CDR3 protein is CASSQDGRADTQYF. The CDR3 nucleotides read TGCGCCAGCAGCCAAGATGGTCGTGCAGATACGCAGTATTTT.